What follows describes a single T cell receptor (beta chain). The data belong to a study of neoadjuvant anti-PD-1 for oral cavity cancer. On the study more broadly: Around day 43, patients without progression received a fourth nivolumab dose before surgery.

The assay was immunoSEQ multiplex PCR, and TCRdb's table has in-frame clones only and misses some. Here the sample spans about 72,000 clones, 83% being singletons. PBMCs were not maintained or expanded in culture before analysis. Source: PBMCs, taken before nivolumab (anti-PD-1) treatment. This clonotype originated in a person aged 35 to 85 with oral cavity squamous cell carcinoma.

The CDR3 bases are TGTGCCAGCAGTTGGGACCGGATGGGAGAGACCCAGTACTTC. Protein product: CASSWDRMGETQYF. The chain recombines TRBV6-5 with TRBJ2-5, with D perhaps TRBD1 or TRBD2 (5 bases each). V was shortened by 4 bases and J by 4 bases, with 13 bases between the two germline ends. The V gene's germline CDR1 is MNHEY and CDR2 SVGAGI. The CDR3 totals 14 residues.